A selection of T cell receptor beta chains follows, all from one sample in a study of human T cells and chemical hapten exposure. TCRdb called the RACE reads again in MiXCR, with one record for every CDR3 protein. The data contain 70,000 to 85,000 distinct CDR3 sequences, approximately 8.6% of them singletons. Specimen: whole blood. These receptors came from a male donor in good health. Some clones in this sample may be carry-over from other donors' samples. CDR3s include the opening cysteine and the closing phenylalanine or tryptophan. D genes are given only for firm matches. Expanded clones get a size class; other rows say once, few or many, or leave the size out.

d_call	v_call	clone_size	j_call	cdr3_length	cdr3_aa
TRBD2	TRBV5-1	few	TRBJ2-7	15	CASTLAGGHPYEQYF
.	TRBV25-1	many	TRBJ1-2	13	CASSEAGFGGYTF
.	TRBV5-1	few	TRBJ1-1	14	CASSWGRSNTEAFF
.	TRBV20-1	few	TRBJ1-3	16	CSARSASGPSGNTIYF
.	TRBV19	many	TRBJ2-1	15	CASSTLRSSYNEQFF
.	TRBV30	few	TRBJ1-2	14	CAWSTGFGTYGYTF
TRBD2	TRBV7-2	.	TRBJ2-3	17	CASSLVSGGSSTDTQYF
.	TRBV7-9	few	TRBJ2-7	14	CASSLTVSSYEQYF
TRBD2	TRBV6-4	many	TRBJ2-3	16	CASSDESGKGTDTQYF
TRBD1	TRBV29-1	many	TRBJ2-2	14	CSVGSGQTTGELFF
.	TRBV6-5	.	TRBJ1-4	16	CASSPGTAGKKEKLFF
.	TRBV7-2	.	TRBJ2-3	16	CASSPQSREDTDTQYF
TRBD1	TRBV14	.	TRBJ1-6	18	CASSQAGQGASYNSPLHF
.	TRBV10-3	few	TRBJ1-5	9	CAPEQPQHF
.	TRBV29-1	.	TRBJ2-3	15	CSVEEGDRATDTQYF
.	TRBV29-1	many	TRBJ2-6	15	CSVAGPQAGANVLTF
.	TRBV29-1	.	TRBJ1-2	10	CSVVADGYTF
TRBD1	TRBV6-6	.	TRBJ1-4	17	CASSYGGTGATNEKLFF
.	TRBV6-5	many	TRBJ1-1	12	CASSYGSTEAFF
TRBD1	TRBV15	few	TRBJ1-1	15	CATSRLHTGEIEAFF
.	TRBV25-1	few	TRBJ1-5	14	CASSEFRASFPQHF
.	TRBV25-1	many	TRBJ2-3	16	CASSIGTGTSTDTQYF